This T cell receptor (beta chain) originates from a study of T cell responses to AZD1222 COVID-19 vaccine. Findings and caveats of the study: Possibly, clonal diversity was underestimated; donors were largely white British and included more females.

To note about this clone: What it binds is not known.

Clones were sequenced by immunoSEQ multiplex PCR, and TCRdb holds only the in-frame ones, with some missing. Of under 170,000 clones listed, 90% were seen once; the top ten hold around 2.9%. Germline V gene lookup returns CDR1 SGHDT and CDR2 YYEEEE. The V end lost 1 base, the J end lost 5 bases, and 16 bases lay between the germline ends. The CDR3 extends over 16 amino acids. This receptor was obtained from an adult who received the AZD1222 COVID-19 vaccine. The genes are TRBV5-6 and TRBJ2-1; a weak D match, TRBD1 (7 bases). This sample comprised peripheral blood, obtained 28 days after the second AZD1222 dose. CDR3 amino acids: CASSLPGGGLHNEQFF. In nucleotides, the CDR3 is TGTGCCAGCAGCTTGCCAGGGGGAGGCTTGCACAATGAGCAGTTCTTC.